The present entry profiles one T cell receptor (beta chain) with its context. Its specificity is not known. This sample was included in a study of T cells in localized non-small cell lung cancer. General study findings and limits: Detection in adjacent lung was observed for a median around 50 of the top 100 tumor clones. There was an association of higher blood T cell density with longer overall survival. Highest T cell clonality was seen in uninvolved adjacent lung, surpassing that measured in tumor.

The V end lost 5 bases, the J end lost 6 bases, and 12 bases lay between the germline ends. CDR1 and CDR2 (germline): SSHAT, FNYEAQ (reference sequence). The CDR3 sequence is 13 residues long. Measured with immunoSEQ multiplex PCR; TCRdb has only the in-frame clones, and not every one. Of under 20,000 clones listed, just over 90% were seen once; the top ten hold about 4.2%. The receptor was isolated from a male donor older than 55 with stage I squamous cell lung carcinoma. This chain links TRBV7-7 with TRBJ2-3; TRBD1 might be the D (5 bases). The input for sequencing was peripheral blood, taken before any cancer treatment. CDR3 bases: TGTGCCAGCAGCATAGACAGAGACGATACGCAGTATTTT. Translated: CASSIDRDDTQYF.